The rows below give T cell receptor beta chains drawn from one sample of a study of CXCR3-negative and CXCR3-positive naive CD8 T cells. TCRdb reanalyzed the 5' RACE reads and collapses them to one entry per CDR3 protein, without DNA. The table lists tens of thousands of distinct CDR3 sequences, with 0.5% to 0.6% in the top ten. The sequenced sample consisted of naive CXCR3+ CD8+ T cells from blood. These receptors were taken from a human donor in good health. Some clones in this sample may be carry-over from other donors' samples. The CDR3 runs from the conserved cysteine through the conserved F or W. Each record gives: J gene, clone size, V gene, CDR3 protein. A row's size may be missing; if present it is once, few, many or a size class.

>TRBJ2-3|-|TRBV6-1
CASTTLAAAQYF
>TRBJ2-1|-|TRBV15
CATSSRGKTENNEQFF
>TRBJ1-4|-|TRBV7-6
CASSLYRDEKLFF
>TRBJ1-4|-|TRBV5-6
CASSLLGQQTTNEKLFF
>TRBJ1-1|-|TRBV6-5
CASSLEGETAFF
>TRBJ2-1|medium-sized|TRBV6-2/TRBV6-3
CASSSKDRTDEQFF
>TRBJ2-1|-|TRBV4-1
CASSELGREQFF
>TRBJ2-7|-|TRBV2
CASSVGPSYEQYF
>TRBJ2-7|-|TRBV3-1
CASSQDPSGYEQYF
>TRBJ2-7|-|TRBV2
CPSSERAGGPEQYF
>TRBJ1-1|-|TRBV29-1
CSIIGGEVDTEAFF
>TRBJ2-5|-|TRBV14
CASSQRSGGETQYF
>TRBJ2-1|-|TRBV7-9
CASSTGPIGNEQFF
>TRBJ1-2|-|TRBV27
CASSSYRANYGYTF
>TRBJ2-7|-|TRBV29-1
CSATGQPSYEQYF
>TRBJ1-1|-|TRBV7-9
CASSLFRDTEAFF
>TRBJ2-7|-|TRBV6-6
CASSFSDGSYEQYF
>TRBJ1-1|-|TRBV29-1
CSAAGMNTEAFF
>TRBJ1-6|-|TRBV15
CATSPGQDYSPLHF
>TRBJ2-2|-|TRBV29-1
CSVGGTDNTGELFF
>TRBJ2-7|-|TRBV5-6
CATSERSYEQYF
>TRBJ1-2|-|TRBV29-1
CSVDDMGDYTF
>TRBJ2-3|-|TRBV14
CASSFYRGDTQYF
>TRBJ1-2|-|TRBV4-3
CASSSTTGNFYGYTF
>TRBJ2-1|-|TRBV28
CASSLGGESSYNEQFF